The following is a T cell receptor beta chain sequence with its context. V shed 5 bases and J shed 6 bases, with 16 bases lying between them. The CDR3 spans 14 residues. CDR1 SEHNR and CDR2 FQNEAQ come from the germline V gene (reference sequence). Data came from immunoSEQ multiplex PCR; TCRdb stores just in-frame clones and leaves some out. The table records tens of thousands of clones, 90% to 95% of them present only once. No glioblastoma patient carried an isocitrate dehydrogenase mutation. The data are from a study of glioma-infiltrating T cells after dendritic cell vaccination. About the research overall: Dendritic cell vaccination trial patients had either newly diagnosed or recurrent glioblastoma. Dendritic cell vaccine was injected intradermally three times, biweekly.

The genes are TRBV7-9 and TRBJ1-2; D is ambiguous. Material: blood, obtained before dendritic cell vaccination. This clonotype was sampled from a human donor with glioblastoma. For the CDR3, the DNA is TGTGCCAGCAGCACCCTCGGTTGGAGGGATGGCTACACCTTC. It is translated as CASSTLGWRDGYTF.